This T cell receptor (beta chain) originates from a study of OX40 agonist ivuxolimab in advanced cancers. About the investigation overall: The costimulatory receptor OX40 (CD134) was targeted by ivuxolimab, a fully human IgG2 agonistic monoclonal antibody. Intravenous ivuxolimab was administered to patients every 2 weeks at six dose levels: 0.01, 0.1, 0.3, 1.5, 3 and 10 mg/kg. Among the 50 to 55 dose-escalation patients, roughly 20 had hepatocellular carcinoma, roughly 15 melanoma, 9 renal cell carcinoma and 9 head and neck cancer. A male proportion of under 85% and a mean age of about 60 years, ranging from about 23 to 79, were recorded for the dose-escalation cohort. Prior anti-PD-1, anti-PD-L1 or anti-CTLA-4 therapy was permitted, and checkpoint inhibitors had been received by 30% to 40% of dose-escalation patients. Three dose-escalation patients achieved partial responses, one with hepatocellular carcinoma and two with cutaneous melanoma. The point of sequencing TCRbeta in the periphery was to test whether ivuxolimab changed TCR sequence diversity and drove clonal T-cell expansion. The paper covers the monotherapy dose-escalation part of the phase I ivuxolimab trial, which included N ≈ 50 patients.

Patients with autoimmune disease history or receiving systemic immunosuppression were excluded from the trial. In every dose cohort, peripheral blood was drawn for TCR sequencing at baseline, cycle 4 day 1, and cycle 7 day 1. The samples were taken from a phase I, first-in-human, multicenter, open-label dose-escalation trial of ivuxolimab. Adults with locally advanced or metastatic melanoma, renal cell, hepatocellular, or head and neck squamous cell carcinoma were enrolled in the trial. Before TCR sequencing, CD4+ T cells and CD8+ T cells from peripheral blood were sorted into separate populations. Genomic DNA was isolated from the sorted cells so that the TCRbeta CDR3 region could be sequenced. The immunoSEQ Assay was used for sequencing of TCRbeta CDR3 regions. Held by TCRdb, this immuneACCESS table contains in-frame sequences only and omits some clones. Under half of the omission traces to an unresolved V gene where checked; the cause of the rest is unknown. Across this sample there are 25,000 to 30,000 clones, with about 93% seen only once. Of the sample, 9.4% is held by the ten largest clones.

The research as a whole found: In partial responders in the 0.1-3.0 mg/kg groups, normalized peripheral clonal expansion was found to be among the lowest, especially among CD8+ T cells. Clonal expansion of both CD4+ and CD8+ blood T cells was observed from baseline to week 6 at doses 0.1 to 3.0 mg/kg. After ivuxolimab, CD8+ T cells had more expanded clones than CD4+ T cells on average. The antigen specificity of the clonally expanded peripheral T cells was not determined. Low levels of normalized T-cell clonal expansion were also seen in some patients who did not respond.

V is cut by 0 bases and J by 5 bases, and the space between the germline ends is 10 bases. From the cysteine through the phenylalanine, the CDR3 covers 14 amino acids. Of all the DNA, just the CDR3 is kept, 42 bases in frame from base 1. CDR1 and CDR2 were assigned from the germline V gene as MNHEY and SVGAGI. On this clone itself: Its antigen target is currently unknown. No qualities accompany the bases; no much larger clone lies one base away.

The rearranged segments are TRBV6-5 and TRBJ2-5; D gene: possibly TRBD2, on 6 matching bases. The input for sequencing was CD4+ or CD8+ T cells sorted from blood, taken in a trial of the OX40 agonist ivuxolimab. This receptor was identified in an adult with an advanced solid tumor such as melanoma, head and neck, liver or kidney cancer. The DNA sequence follows: TGTGCCAGCAGTTACTCAGAGGGGAGGGAGACCCAGTACTTC. Translated, it gives CASSYSEGRETQYF.